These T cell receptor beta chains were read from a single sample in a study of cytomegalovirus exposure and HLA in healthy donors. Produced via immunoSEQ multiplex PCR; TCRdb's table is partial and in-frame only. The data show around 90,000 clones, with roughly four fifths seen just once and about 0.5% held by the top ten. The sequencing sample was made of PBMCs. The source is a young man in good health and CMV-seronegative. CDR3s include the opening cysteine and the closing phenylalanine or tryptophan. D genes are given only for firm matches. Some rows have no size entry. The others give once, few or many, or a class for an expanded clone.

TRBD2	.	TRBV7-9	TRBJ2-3	CASSSEVLAGPTDTQYF	TGTGCCAGCAGCTCCGAGGTTCTAGCGGGACCCACAGATACGCAGTATTTT
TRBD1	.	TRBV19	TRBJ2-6	CASSLGQGANVLTF	TGTGCCAGTAGTTTGGGACAGGGGGCCAACGTCCTGACTTTC
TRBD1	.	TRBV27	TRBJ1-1	CASSVQGPHFTEAFF	TGTGCCAGCAGTGTACAGGGGCCCCATTTCACTGAAGCTTTCTTT
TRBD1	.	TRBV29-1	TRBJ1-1	CSVNAPTGSPIGAFF	TGCAGCGTAAACGCCCCGACAGGGTCCCCAATAGGGGCTTTCTTT
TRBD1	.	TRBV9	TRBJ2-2	CASSAHLTGVNTGELFF	TGTGCCAGCAGCGCGCACCTGACAGGGGTGAACACCGGGGAGCTGTTTTTT
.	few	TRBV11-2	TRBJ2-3	CASSLRWGIQGSTDTQYF	TGTGCCAGCAGCTTAAGGTGGGGGATACAGGGAAGCACAGATACGCAGTATTTT
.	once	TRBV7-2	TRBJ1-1	CASSLWGPTEAFF	TGTGCCAGCAGCTTATGGGGCCCCACTGAAGCTTTCTTT
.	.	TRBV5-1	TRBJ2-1	CARLDTHNEQFF	TGCGCCAGACTGGACACCCACAATGAGCAGTTCTTC
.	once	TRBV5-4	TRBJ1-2	CASSLAGGIPLGGYTF	TGTGCCAGCAGCTTGGCCGGAGGGATCCCCCTGGGGGGCTACACCTTC
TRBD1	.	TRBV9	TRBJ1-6	CASSGGGAGNSPLHF	TGTGCCAGCTCAGGAGGGGGCGCTGGGAATTCACCCCTCCACTTT
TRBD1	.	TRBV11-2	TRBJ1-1	CASSLSPWTGGVAFF	TGTGCCAGCAGCTTAAGTCCCTGGACAGGGGGCGTAGCTTTCTTT
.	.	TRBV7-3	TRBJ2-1	CASSSTWANEQFF	TGTGCCAGCAGCTCAACCTGGGCCAATGAGCAGTTCTTC
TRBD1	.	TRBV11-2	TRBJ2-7	CASSLATGGAYEQYF	TGTGCCAGCAGCTTAGCGACAGGGGGAGCCTACGAGCAGTACTTC
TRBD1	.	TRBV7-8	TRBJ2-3	CASSARGPTDTQYF	TGTGCCAGCAGCGCCAGGGGGCCTACAGATACGCAGTATTTT
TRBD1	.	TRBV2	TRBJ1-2	CASTLQGDGYTF	TGTGCCAGCACCTTACAGGGGGATGGCTACACCTTC
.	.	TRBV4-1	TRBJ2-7	CASSQVQSYLYEQYF	TGCGCCAGCAGCCAAGTCCAGTCGTATCTCTACGAGCAGTACTTC
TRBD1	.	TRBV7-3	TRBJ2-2	CASSFVGQGATGELFF	TGTGCCAGCAGCTTCGTTGGACAGGGAGCCACCGGGGAGCTGTTTTTT
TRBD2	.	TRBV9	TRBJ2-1	CASSATTSGGFLGPSSYNEQFF	TGTGCCAGCAGCGCAACCACTTCGGGGGGATTTCTTGGTCCCAGCTCCTACAATGAGCAGTTCTTC
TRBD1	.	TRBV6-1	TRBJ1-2	CASSEWTGYYGYTF	TGTGCCAGCAGTGAATGGACAGGATACTATGGCTACACCTTC
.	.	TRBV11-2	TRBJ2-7	CASSPGPYEQYF	TGTGCCAGCAGCCCAGGGCCCTACGAGCAGTACTTC
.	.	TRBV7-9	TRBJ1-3	CASSLIAGREGNTIYF	TGTGCCAGCAGCTTAATAGCGGGCAGGGAAGGAAACACCATATATTTT
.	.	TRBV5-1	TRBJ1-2	CASSLRTPNYGYTF	TGCGCCAGCAGCTTACGGACACCAAACTATGGCTACACCTTC
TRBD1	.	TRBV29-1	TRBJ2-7	CSVVPQGDYEQYF	TGCAGCGTTGTTCCCCAGGGGGACTACGAGCAGTACTTC
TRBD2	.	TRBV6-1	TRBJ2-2	CASSEVRLAGANTGELFF	TGTGCCAGCAGTGAGGTGAGACTAGCGGGAGCGAACACCGGGGAGCTGTTTTTT